A selection of T cell receptor beta chains follows, all from one sample in a study of T cell changes during pregnancy in multiple sclerosis. Sequencing used immunoSEQ multiplex PCR; TCRdb keeps in-frame clones, though not all of them. Altogether over 50,000 clones are present, roughly 90% being singletons, with the ten largest covering approximately 2.2%. The sample was peripheral blood, taken in the first trimester of pregnancy. These receptors were obtained from a female donor with multiple sclerosis, enrolled in a pregnancy study. Both conserved end residues are part of each CDR3. D genes are given only for firm matches. Size is omitted from some rows. Given values are once, few, many or a class for expanded clones.

V	D	size	J	DNA	CDR3
TRBV5-1	TRBD2	-	TRBJ2-7	TGCGCCAGCAGCTTGTCACCTCTGGGAGGGTACGAGCAGTACTTC	CASSLSPLGGYEQYF
TRBV6-5	TRBD2	-	TRBJ2-1	TGTGCCAGTAAGCGGGAGAGAGCCTACAATGAGCAGTTCTTC	CASKRERAYNEQFF
TRBV7-2	TRBD1	-	TRBJ2-3	TGTGCCAGCCACCAATACGGACAGGGTGGAGACTTCGGCACAGATACGCAGTATTTT	CASHQYGQGGDFGTDTQYF
TRBV21-1	-	-	TRBJ1-5	TGTGCCAGCACCAAAAAAGTAGGGGGGGTTTATAGCAATCAGCCCCAGCATTTT	CASTKKVGGVYSNQPQHF
TRBV9	TRBD2	-	TRBJ2-1	TGTGCCAGCAGCGTAGGTCTAGCGGGATATGCTGAGCAGTTCTTC	CASSVGLAGYAEQFF
TRBV14	TRBD2	once	TRBJ2-5	TGTGCCAGCAGCCGCGGACTAGCAGAGACCCAGTACTTC	CASSRGLAETQYF
TRBV5-6	-	-	TRBJ2-3	TGTGCCAGCAGCCCTAGAGCAGGGTTGGGAGATACGCAGTATTTT	CASSPRAGLGDTQYF
TRBV7-3	-	-	TRBJ2-4	TGTGCCAGCAGCTTAGCCGGGGGAAACATTCAGTACTTC	CASSLAGGNIQYF
TRBV10-2	TRBD2	-	TRBJ2-1	TGCGCCAGCAGTGAGATTAGCGGGAGTATGAGTGAGCAGTTCTTC	CASSEISGSMSEQFF
TRBV2	-	-	TRBJ1-2	TGTGCCATCCTGCCCCTTGACCAGGATGGCTACACCTTC	CAILPLDQDGYTF
TRBV5-1	TRBD2	once	TRBJ2-2	TGCGCCAGCAGCGCGCCGGGACTAGCGGGAGGGGAGCTGTTTTTT	CASSAPGLAGGELFF
TRBV25-1	-	-	TRBJ2-7	TGTGCCAGCAGCCACAACCGGGGACAAGATACCTACGAGCAGTACTTC	CASSHNRGQDTYEQYF
TRBV19	TRBD1	-	TRBJ1-4	TGTGCCAGTAGTATTCGGCGTTTGACAGGGACATACGAAAAACTGTTTTTT	CASSIRRLTGTYEKLFF
TRBV5-6	-	-	TRBJ1-5	TGTGCCAGCAGCTTGTCGTCTAGTGGACAGCCCCAGCATTTT	CASSLSSSGQPQHF
TRBV25-1	-	-	TRBJ2-6	TGTGCCAGCAGTGATAATGGGGCCAACGTCCTGACTTTC	CASSDNGANVLTF
TRBV7-2	-	-	TRBJ2-5	TGTGCCAGCAGCTTAGGTCTCCGAGAGACCCAGTACTTC	CASSLGLRETQYF